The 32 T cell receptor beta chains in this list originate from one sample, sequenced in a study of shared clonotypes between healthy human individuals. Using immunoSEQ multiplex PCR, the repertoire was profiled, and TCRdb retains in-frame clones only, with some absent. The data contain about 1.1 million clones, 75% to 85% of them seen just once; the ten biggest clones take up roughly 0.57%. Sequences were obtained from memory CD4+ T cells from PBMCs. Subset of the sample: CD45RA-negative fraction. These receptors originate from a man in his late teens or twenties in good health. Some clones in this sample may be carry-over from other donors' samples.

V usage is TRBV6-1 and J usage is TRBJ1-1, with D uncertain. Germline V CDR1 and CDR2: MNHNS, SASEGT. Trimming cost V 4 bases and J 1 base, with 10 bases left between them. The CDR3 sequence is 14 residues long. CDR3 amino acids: CASSAPRPNTEAFF. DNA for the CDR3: TGTGCCAGCAGTGCCCCCCGCCCGAACACTGAAGCTTTCTTT.

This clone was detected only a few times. The CDR3: CASSPGTDGNTIYF. For the CDR3, the DNA is TGCGCCAGCAGCCCCGGGACGGATGGAAACACCATATATTTT. The chain joins TRBV5-1 to TRBJ1-3; maybe TRBD1 (5 bases). V lost 4 bases to trimming and J lost 3 bases, with 11 bases between them. CDR1 and CDR2 from the germline V gene are SGHRS and YFSETQ. CDR3 length: 14 residues. The entire variable domain, with the rest obtained from reference TRBV5-1 and TRBJ1-3, is as follows: KAGVTQTPRYLIKTRGQQVTLSCSPISGHRSVSWYQQTPGQGLQFLFEYFSETQRNKGNFPGRFSGRQFSNSRSEMNVSTLELGDSALYLCASSPGTDGNTIYFGEGSWLTVV.

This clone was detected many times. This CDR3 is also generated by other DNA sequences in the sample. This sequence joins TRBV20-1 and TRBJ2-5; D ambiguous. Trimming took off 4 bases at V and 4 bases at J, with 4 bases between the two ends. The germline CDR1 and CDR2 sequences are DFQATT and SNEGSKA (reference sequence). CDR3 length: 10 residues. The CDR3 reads CSATVETQYF. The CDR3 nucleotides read TGCAGTGCTACCGTAGAGACCCAGTACTTC.

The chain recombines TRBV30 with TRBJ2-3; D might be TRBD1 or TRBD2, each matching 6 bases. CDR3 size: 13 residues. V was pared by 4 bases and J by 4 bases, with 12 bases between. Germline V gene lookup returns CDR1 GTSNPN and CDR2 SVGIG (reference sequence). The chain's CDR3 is CAWTQRGADTQYF. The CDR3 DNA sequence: TGTGCCTGGACTCAAAGGGGGGCAGATACGCAGTATTTT.

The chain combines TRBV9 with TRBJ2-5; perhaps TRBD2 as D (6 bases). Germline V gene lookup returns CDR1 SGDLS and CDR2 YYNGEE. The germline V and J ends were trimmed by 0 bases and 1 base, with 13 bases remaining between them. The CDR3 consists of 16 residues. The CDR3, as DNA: TGTGCCAGCAGCGTAGGCAGTAGCGGAATCCAAGAGACCCAGTACTTC. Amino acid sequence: CASSVGSSGIQETQYF.

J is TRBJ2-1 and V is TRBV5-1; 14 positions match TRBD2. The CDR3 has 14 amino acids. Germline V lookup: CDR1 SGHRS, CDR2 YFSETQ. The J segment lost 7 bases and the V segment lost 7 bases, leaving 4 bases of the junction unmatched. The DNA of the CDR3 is TGCGCCAGCTTGGGACTAGCGGGGGAAAATGAGCAGTTCTTC. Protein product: CASLGLAGENEQFF.

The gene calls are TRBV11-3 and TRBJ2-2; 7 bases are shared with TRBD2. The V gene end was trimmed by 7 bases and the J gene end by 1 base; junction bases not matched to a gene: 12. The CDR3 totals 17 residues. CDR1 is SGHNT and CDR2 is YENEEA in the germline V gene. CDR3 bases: TGTGCCAGCACCACCTCAAAAGGACTAGGGAACACCGGGGAGCTGTTTTTT. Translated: CASTTSKGLGNTGELFF.

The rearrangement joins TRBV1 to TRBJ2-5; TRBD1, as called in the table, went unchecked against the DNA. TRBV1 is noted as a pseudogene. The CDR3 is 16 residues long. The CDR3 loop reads CTSSQEGTGTEETQYF. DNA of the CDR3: TGCACCAGCAGCCAAGAAGGAACCGGGACAGAGGAGACCCAGTACTTC.

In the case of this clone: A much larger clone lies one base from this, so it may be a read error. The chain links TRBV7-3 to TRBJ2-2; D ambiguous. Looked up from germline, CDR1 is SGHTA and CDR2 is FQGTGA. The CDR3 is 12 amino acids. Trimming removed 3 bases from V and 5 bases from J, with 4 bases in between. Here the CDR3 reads CASSFQTGELFF. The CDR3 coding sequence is TGTGCCAGCAGCTTCCAAACCGGGGAGCTGTTTTTT.

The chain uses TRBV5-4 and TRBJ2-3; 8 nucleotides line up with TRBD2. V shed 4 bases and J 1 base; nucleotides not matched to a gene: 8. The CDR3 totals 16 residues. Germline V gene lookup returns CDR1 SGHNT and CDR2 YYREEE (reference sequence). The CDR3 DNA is TGTGCCAGCAGCGGCGAAGCGGGAGCTCGCACAGATACGCAGTATTTT. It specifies CASSGEAGARTDTQYF.

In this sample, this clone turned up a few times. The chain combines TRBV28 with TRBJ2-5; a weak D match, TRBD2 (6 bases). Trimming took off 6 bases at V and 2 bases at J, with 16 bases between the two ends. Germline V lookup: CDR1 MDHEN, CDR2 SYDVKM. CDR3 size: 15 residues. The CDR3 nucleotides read TGTGCCAGCAGGGAGGGCGGGACGCAGCAAGAGACCCAGTACTTC. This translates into CASREGGTQQETQYF.

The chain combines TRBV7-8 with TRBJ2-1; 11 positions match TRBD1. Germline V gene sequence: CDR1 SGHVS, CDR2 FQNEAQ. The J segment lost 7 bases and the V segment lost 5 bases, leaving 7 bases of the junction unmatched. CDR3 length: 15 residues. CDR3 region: CASSDGQGATNEQFF. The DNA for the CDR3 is TGTGCCAGCAGCGACGGACAGGGGGCGACTAATGAGCAGTTCTTC.

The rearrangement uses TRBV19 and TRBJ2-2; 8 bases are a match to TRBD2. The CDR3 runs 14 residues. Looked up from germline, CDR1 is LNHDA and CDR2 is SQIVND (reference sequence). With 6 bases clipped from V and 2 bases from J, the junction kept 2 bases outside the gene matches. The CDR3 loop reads CASRTSGNTGELFF. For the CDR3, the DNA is TGTGCCAGTAGAACTAGCGGTAACACCGGGGAGCTGTTTTTT.

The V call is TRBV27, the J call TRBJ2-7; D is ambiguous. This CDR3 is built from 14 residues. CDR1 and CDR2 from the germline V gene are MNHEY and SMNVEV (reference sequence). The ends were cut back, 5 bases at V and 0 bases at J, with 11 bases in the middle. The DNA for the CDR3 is TGTGCCAGCAGTCTAGACCTGTACTCCTACGAGCAGTACTTC. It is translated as CASSLDLYSYEQYF.

The CDR3 DNA reads TGCGCCAGCAGCCTACCGAGGACGGGAGTGGGCACCGGGGAGCTGTTTTTT. Its translation: CASSLPRTGVGTGELFF. This chain connects TRBV4-1 to TRBJ2-2, with D perhaps matching TRBD2 (6 bases). This CDR3 is built from 17 residues. Trimming removed 4 bases from V and 4 bases from J, with 19 bases in between. Germline V gene data show CDR1 as MGHRA and CDR2 as YSYEKL.

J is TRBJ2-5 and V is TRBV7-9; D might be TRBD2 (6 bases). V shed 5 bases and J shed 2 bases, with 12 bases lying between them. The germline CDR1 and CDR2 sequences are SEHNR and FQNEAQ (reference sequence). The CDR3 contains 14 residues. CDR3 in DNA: TGTGCCAGCAGCCAAGTGGGACTGCAAGAGACCCAGTACTTC. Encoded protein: CASSQVGLQETQYF.

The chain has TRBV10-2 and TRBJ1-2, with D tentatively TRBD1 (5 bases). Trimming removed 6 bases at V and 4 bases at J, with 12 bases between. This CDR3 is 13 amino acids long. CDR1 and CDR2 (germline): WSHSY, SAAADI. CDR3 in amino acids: CASSQGPGYGYTF. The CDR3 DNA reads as TGCGCCAGCAGCCAGGGTCCTGGCTATGGCTACACCTTC.

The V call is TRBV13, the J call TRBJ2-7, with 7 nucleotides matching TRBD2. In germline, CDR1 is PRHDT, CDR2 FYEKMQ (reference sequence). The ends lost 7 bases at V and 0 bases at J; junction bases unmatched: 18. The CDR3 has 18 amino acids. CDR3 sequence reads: CASILTGGGRRSSYEQYF. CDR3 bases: TGTGCCAGCATCCTAACGGGGGGAGGGCGTCGGAGCTCCTACGAGCAGTACTTC.

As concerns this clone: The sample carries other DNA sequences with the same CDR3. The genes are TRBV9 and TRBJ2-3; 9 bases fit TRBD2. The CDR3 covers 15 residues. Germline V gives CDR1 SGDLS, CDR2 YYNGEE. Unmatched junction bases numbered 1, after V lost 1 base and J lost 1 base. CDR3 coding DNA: TGTGCCAGCAGCGTATTAGCGGGAGGCACAGATACGCAGTATTTT. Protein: CASSVLAGGTDTQYF.

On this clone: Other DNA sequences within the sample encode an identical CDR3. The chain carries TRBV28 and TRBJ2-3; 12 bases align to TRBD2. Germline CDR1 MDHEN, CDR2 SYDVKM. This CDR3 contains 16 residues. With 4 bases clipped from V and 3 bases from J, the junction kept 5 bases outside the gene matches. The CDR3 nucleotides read TGTGCCAGCAGTTCACTAGCGGGAGGAGGGACAGATACGCAGTATTTT. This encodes CASSSLAGGGTDTQYF.

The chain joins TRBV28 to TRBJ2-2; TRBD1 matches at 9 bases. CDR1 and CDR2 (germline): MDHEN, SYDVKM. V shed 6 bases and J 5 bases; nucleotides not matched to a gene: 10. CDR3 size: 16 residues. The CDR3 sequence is CASSPVQGARTGELFF. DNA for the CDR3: TGTGCCAGCAGCCCGGTACAGGGGGCCCGGACCGGGGAGCTGTTTTTT.

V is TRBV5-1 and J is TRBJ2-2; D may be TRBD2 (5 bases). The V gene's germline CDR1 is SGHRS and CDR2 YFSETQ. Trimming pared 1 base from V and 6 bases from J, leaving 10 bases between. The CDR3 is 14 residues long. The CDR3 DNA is TGCGCCAGCAGCTTGACGCCTAGCCCCGGGGAGCTGTTTTTT. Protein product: CASSLTPSPGELFF.

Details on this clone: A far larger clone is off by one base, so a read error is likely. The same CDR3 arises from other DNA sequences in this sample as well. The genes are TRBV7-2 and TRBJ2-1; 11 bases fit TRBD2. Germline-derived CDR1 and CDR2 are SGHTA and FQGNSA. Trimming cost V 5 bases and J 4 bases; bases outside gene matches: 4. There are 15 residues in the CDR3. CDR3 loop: CASSPGTSGYNEQFF. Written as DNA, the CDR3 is TGTGCCAGCAGCCCCGGGACTAGCGGTTACAATGAGCAGTTCTTC.

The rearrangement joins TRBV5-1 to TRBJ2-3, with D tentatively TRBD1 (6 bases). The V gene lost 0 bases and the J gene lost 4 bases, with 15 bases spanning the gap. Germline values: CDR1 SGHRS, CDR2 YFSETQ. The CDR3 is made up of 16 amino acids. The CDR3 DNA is TGCGCCAGCAGCTTGGTCCCCAGGGGCCCCGCAGATACGCAGTATTTT. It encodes CASSLVPRGPADTQYF.

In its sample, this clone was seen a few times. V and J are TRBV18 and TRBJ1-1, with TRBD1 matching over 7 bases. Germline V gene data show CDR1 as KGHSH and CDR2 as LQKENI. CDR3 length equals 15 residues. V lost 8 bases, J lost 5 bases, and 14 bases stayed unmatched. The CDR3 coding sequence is TGTGCCAGCGCCCCGAAAAGACAGGGAGGAACTGAAGCTTTCTTT. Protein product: CASAPKRQGGTEAFF.

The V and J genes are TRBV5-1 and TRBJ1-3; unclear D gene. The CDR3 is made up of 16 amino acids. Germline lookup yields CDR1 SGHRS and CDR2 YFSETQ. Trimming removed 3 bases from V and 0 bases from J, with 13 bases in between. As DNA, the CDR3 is TGCGCCAGCAGCTGGGCTAATCTAGACTCTGGAAACACCATATATTTT. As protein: CASSWANLDSGNTIYF.

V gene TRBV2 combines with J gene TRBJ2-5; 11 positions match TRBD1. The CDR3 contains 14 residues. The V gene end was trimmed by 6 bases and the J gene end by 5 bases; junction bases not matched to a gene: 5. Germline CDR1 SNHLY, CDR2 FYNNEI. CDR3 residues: CASSRDRGYETQYF. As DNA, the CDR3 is TGTGCCAGCAGCCGGGACAGGGGGTATGAGACCCAGTACTTC.

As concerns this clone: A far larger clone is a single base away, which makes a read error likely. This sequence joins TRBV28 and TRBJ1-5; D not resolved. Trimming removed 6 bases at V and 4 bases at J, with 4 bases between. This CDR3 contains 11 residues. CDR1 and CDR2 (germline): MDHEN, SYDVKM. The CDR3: CASRLNQPQHF. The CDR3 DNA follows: TGTGCCAGCAGGCTTAATCAGCCCCAGCATTTT.

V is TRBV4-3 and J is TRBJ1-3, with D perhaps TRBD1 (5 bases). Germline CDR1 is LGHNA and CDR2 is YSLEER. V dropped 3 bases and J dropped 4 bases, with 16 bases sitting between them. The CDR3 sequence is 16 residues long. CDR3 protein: CASSHGQGASGNTIYF. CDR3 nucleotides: TGCGCCAGCAGCCACGGCCAAGGGGCATCGGGAAACACCATATATTTT.

The CDR3 region has the DNA TGTGCCAGCAGCTTGTTCCGTTCCTACGAGCAGTACTTC. This gives the protein CASSLFRSYEQYF. The chain is built from TRBV11-2 and TRBJ2-7; D call uncertain. The V end was cut by 3 bases, the J end by 1 base, with 7 bases between. The germline CDR1 and CDR2 sequences are SGHAT and FQNNGV. This CDR3 comprises 13 residues.

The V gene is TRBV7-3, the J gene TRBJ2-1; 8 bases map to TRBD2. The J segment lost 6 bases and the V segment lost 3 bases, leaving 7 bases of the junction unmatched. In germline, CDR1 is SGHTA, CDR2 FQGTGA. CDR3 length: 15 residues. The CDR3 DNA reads TGTGCCAGCAGCTTTATAGCGGGAACCGTCAATGAGCAGTTCTTC. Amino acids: CASSFIAGTVNEQFF.

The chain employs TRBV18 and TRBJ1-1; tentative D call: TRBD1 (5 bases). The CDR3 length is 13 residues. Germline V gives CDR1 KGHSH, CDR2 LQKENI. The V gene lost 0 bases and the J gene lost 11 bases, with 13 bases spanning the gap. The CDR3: CASSPPGALIAFF. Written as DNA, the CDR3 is TGTGCCAGCTCACCACCCGGGGCCCTTATCGCTTTCTTT.